This is a list of T cell receptor beta chains from one sample in a study of blood T cell repertoires in COVID-19. Here immunoSEQ multiplex PCR was the method, and the copy in TCRdb shows in-frame clones only, minus some. Among over 200,000 clones listed, roughly 80% were seen once. The specimen was peripheral blood. The receptor set was obtained from a human donor in a cohort sampled during active COVID-19. The CDR3 runs from the conserved cysteine through the conserved F or W. D genes are given only for firm matches. Size is stated for part of the rows, as once, few or many counts, or as a class when the clone is expanded.

>NA|NA|TRBJ1-2|TRBV7-9
TGTGCCAGCAGCTCCGTTGGGGGGGCAGCTAACTATGGCTACACCTTC
CASSSVGGAANYGYTF
>NA|NA|TRBJ2-7|TRBV19
TGTGCCAGTAGTGCCAGGGGCCTCTCCTACGAGCAGTACTTC
CASSARGLSYEQYF
>NA|NA|TRBJ1-2|TRBV6-5
TGTGCCAGCAGCCGAAACAGCTATGGCTACACCTTC
CASSRNSYGYTF
>NA|NA|TRBJ1-1|TRBV19
TGTGCCAGGACCGAACAGGGTGTGAAGACTGAAGCTTTCTTT
CARTEQGVKTEAFF
>NA|NA|TRBJ1-4|TRBV7-9
TGTGCCAGCAGCTTAGGAGGGTTGGGCCCGGATGAAAAACTGTTTTTT
CASSLGGLGPDEKLFF
>NA|NA|TRBJ2-7|TRBV5-1
TGCGCCAGCAGCTCGAGCTACGAGCAGTACTTC
CASSSSYEQYF
>TRBD1|once|TRBJ2-7|TRBV4-3
TGCGCCAGCAGCGCCGGGACAGGGGCCTACGAGCAGTACTTC
CASSAGTGAYEQYF
>NA|NA|TRBJ2-2|TRBV9
TGTGCCAGCAGCGTAGGAACAGGGTACACCGGGGAGCTGTTTTTT
CASSVGTGYTGELFF
>TRBD1|NA|TRBJ2-5|TRBV2
TGTGCCAGCGAGGGACAGGGGGAGACCCAGTACTTC
CASEGQGETQYF
>NA|few|TRBJ1-2|TRBV2
TGTGCCAGCAGTGGGATCACAGGGTCCTATGGCTACACCTTC
CASSGITGSYGYTF
>TRBD2|NA|TRBJ2-4|TRBV7-9
TGTGCCAGCAGCAGGCGGGAGACCAAAAACATTCAGTACTTC
CASSRRETKNIQYF
>NA|NA|TRBJ1-2|TRBV21-1
TGTGCCAGCAAACCCCCGGTCCCTAACTATGGCTACACCTTC
CASKPPVPNYGYTF
>NA|once|TRBJ2-7|TRBV5-1
TGCGCCAGCAGCTTTGGGGACTGGAGCTCCTACGAGCAGTACTTC
CASSFGDWSSYEQYF
>NA|NA|TRBJ1-2|TRBV9
TGTGCCAGCAGCGCCCCCCCCGCGGGGGTCGGGTATGGCTACACCTTC
CASSAPPAGVGYGYTF
>NA|NA|TRBJ1-2|TRBV24-1
TGTGCCACCAGTGATTTGCAGGGATCCGGCTACACCTTC
CATSDLQGSGYTF